The 15 T cell receptor beta chains listed next were all sequenced from one sample in a study of CD8+ T cells in alopecia areata. RNA, once extracted, was reverse transcribed into cDNA for use as the sequencing template. Profiling relied on immunoSEQ multiplex PCR, and the TCRdb table lists in-frame clones only, not all of them. The sample includes some 190,000 clones, roughly 70% of them seen just once. As for treatment: oral pan-JAK inhibitor, 5-10 mg twice daily. Source: CD4+ T cells sorted from blood, taken around week 50, from a patient treated with tofacitinib. The receptors were gathered from a human donor with alopecia areata.

The chain uses TRBV10-3 and TRBJ1-6, with D perhaps TRBD1 (5 bases). Germline V lookup: CDR1 ENHRY, CDR2 SYGVKD. The V end lost 11 bases, the J end lost 10 bases, and 18 bases lay between the germline ends. The CDR3 sequence is 13 residues long. This chain's CDR3 is CALRDGGSSPLHF. The CDR3 nucleotides are TGTGCCCTAAGGGACGGAGGTAGCTCACCCCTCCACTTT.

V and J are TRBV10-3 and TRBJ2-3; the D gene is possibly TRBD2 (5 bases). This CDR3 contains 13 residues. Germline V CDR1 and CDR2: ENHRY, SYGVKD. The V and J ends lost 4 bases and 3 bases respectively, with 8 bases between them. CDR3 amino acids: CAISGGGTDTQYF. The CDR3 region has the DNA TGTGCCATCAGTGGCGGCGGGACAGATACGCAGTATTTT.

V and J are TRBV25-1 and TRBJ2-4; D may correspond to TRBD1 or TRBD2 (6 bases each). The CDR3 is 17 amino acids. Germline V gene sequence: CDR1 MGHDK, CDR2 SYGVNS. V shed 2 bases and J shed 6 bases, with 20 bases lying between them. CDR3: CASSETLGGGGRNIQYF. The DNA for the CDR3 is TGTGCCAGCAGTGAAACTTTAGGAGGGGGAGGAAGAAACATTCAGTACTTC.

The chain joins TRBV9 to TRBJ2-3; D assignment may be TRBD1 or TRBD2 (5 bases each). The CDR3 spans 17 residues. The ends were cut back, 0 bases at V and 0 bases at J, with 14 bases in the middle. Looked up from germline, CDR1 is SGDLS and CDR2 is YYNGEE. CDR3 sequence: CASSVGVGRESTDTQYF. CDR3 coding DNA: TGTGCCAGCAGCGTAGGAGTCGGCAGGGAGAGCACAGATACGCAGTATTTT.

The V gene is TRBV27, the J gene TRBJ1-5, with D possibly matching TRBD1 (5 bases). V dropped 6 bases and J dropped 4 bases, with 16 bases sitting between them. The CDR3 sequence is 15 residues long. The germline V gene has CDR1 MNHEY and CDR2 SMNVEV (reference sequence). The CDR3 DNA is TGTGCCAGCAGATACACAGGCGTTGCTAATCAGCCCCAGCATTTT. As protein: CASRYTGVANQPQHF.

The chain recombines TRBV2 with TRBJ2-1; TRBD1 agrees at 9 bases. CDR3 length: 13 amino acids. V shed 6 bases, J shed 7 bases, and the junction held 4 bases outside the gene matches. Germline values: CDR1 SNHLY, CDR2 FYNNEI. The CDR3 loop is CASSQDRGNEQFF. Here the CDR3 DNA reads TGTGCCAGCAGCCAAGACAGGGGGAATGAGCAGTTCTTC.

The chain couples TRBV30 to TRBJ2-7; the D is unclear. The CDR3 contains 13 residues. Trimming stripped 0 bases from V and 2 bases from J, with 8 bases between. Germline-derived CDR1 and CDR2 are GTSNPN and SVGIG (reference sequence). The CDR3 DNA reads as TGTGCCTGGAGTGTATTGCGCGCCTACGAGCAGTACTTC. It encodes CAWSVLRAYEQYF.

V gene TRBV29-1 combines with J gene TRBJ1-5; D is possibly TRBD1 (5 bases). CDR3 length: 13 residues. Trimming pared 6 bases from V and 4 bases from J, leaving 13 bases between. Germline V gives CDR1 SQVTM, CDR2 ANQGSEA. CDR3 protein: CSVGDGGNQPQHF. In DNA, the CDR3 is TGCAGCGTCGGGGATGGGGGGAATCAGCCCCAGCATTTT.

The chain is built from TRBV6-1 and TRBJ1-6, with a possible D match to TRBD1 (5 bases). V lost 3 bases and J lost 9, with 9 bases in between. Germline V gives CDR1 MNHNS, CDR2 SASEGT. The CDR3 has 13 residues. CDR3 bases: TGTGCCAGCAGTGAGTGGGGGGGTTCACCCCTCCACTTT. Its protein is CASSEWGGSPLHF.

This sequence joins TRBV4-1 and TRBJ1-1, with TRBD1 as a possible D gene (5 bases). The CDR3 spans 15 residues. The V end was cut by 4 bases, the J end by 0 bases, with 12 bases between. CDR1 is MGHRA, CDR2 YSYEKL, per germline. CDR3 sequence (DNA): TGCGCCAGCAGCCCGGGGACGGCAATGAACACTGAAGCTTTCTTT. Translation gives CASSPGTAMNTEAFF.

This chain links TRBV15 with TRBJ2-6; D unclear. This CDR3 spans 15 amino acids. The germline CDR1 and CDR2 sequences are LNHNV and YYDKDF (reference sequence). V was clipped by 3 bases and J by 0 bases, with 6 bases between them. CDR3 sequence reads: CATSSLGSGANVLTF. For the CDR3, the DNA is TGTGCCACCAGCAGTTTAGGCTCTGGGGCCAACGTCCTGACTTTC.

V and J are TRBV2 and TRBJ2-7; D gene ambiguous. Trimming removed 2 bases at V and 6 bases at J, with 8 bases between. This CDR3 has 12 amino acids. From germline, CDR1 is SNHLY and CDR2 FYNNEI. The CDR3 nucleotides read TGTGCCAGCAGTGAAAGCCGGGTCGAGCAGTACTTC. The encoded protein is CASSESRVEQYF.

The V gene is TRBV14, the J gene TRBJ1-4, with unresolved D. V lost 0 bases, J lost 12 bases, and 8 bases lay in between. The germline V gene has CDR1 SGHDN and CDR2 FVKESK. CDR3 size: 12 residues. DNA for the CDR3: TGTGCCAGCAGCCAAGAAACTGGGGAACTGTTTTTT. Protein sequence: CASSQETGELFF.

This chain uses TRBV27 with TRBJ2-5, with D hard to call. Trimming left V 3 bases short and J 10 bases short, with 15 bases between. Per the germline V gene, CDR1 is MNHEY and CDR2 is SMNVEV (reference sequence). The CDR3 runs to 13 residues. CDR3 sequence (DNA): TGTGCCAGCAGTTTCGAAAGTGGGCACGGCCAGTACTTC. Translating gives CASSFESGHGQYF.

This clone was detected only a few times. The sample carries other DNA sequences with the same CDR3. This rearrangement joins TRBV29-1 to TRBJ1-1, with a weak D call TRBD1 (6 bases). The CDR3 runs 13 residues. Germline loops: CDR1 SQVTM, CDR2 ANQGSEA. The V gene lost 4 bases and the J gene lost 0 bases, with 9 bases spanning the gap. The CDR3 DNA follows: TGCAGCGTTGTTGGACAGCTGAACACTGAAGCTTTCTTT. As protein: CSVVGQLNTEAFF.